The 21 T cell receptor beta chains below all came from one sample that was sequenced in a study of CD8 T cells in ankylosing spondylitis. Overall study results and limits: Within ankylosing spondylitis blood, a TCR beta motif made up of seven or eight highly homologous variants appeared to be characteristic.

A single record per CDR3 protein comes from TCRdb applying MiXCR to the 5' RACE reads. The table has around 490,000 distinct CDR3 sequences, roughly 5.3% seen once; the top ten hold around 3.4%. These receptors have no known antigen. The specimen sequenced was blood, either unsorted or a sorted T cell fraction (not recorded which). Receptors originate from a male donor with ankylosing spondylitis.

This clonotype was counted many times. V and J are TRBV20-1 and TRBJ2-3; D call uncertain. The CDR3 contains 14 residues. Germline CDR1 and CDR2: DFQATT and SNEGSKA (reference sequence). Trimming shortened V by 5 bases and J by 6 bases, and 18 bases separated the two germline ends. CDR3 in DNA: TGCAGTGCTGCCGACCCAAGAACCATGGATACGCAGTATTTT. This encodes CSAADPRTMDTQYF.

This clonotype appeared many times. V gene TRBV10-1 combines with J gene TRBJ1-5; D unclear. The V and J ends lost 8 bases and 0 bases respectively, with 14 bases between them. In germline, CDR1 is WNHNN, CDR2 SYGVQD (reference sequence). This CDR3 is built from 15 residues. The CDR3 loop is CASPRWDYSNQPQHF. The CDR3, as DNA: TGCGCCAGCCCCCGTTGGGATTATAGCAATCAGCCCCAGCATTTT.

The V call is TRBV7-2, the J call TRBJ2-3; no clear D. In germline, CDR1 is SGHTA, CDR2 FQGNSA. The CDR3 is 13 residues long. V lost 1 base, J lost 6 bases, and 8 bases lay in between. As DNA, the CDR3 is TGTGCCAGCAGCTTAGAACCGGCGGATACGCAGTATTTT. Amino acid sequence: CASSLEPADTQYF.

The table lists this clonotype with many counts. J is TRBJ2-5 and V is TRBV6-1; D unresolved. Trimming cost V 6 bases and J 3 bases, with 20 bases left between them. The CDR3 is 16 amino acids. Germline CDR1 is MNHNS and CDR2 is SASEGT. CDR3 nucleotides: TGTGCCAGCAGGGGATATGGGTTTTGGGTGGAAGAGACCCAGTACTTC. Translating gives CASRGYGFWVEETQYF.

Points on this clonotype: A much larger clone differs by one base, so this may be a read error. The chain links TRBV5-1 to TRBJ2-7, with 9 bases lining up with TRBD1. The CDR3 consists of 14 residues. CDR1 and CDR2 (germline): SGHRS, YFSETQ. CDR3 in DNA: TGCGCCAGCATCTTGGGACAGGGTCTGAACGAGCAGTACTTC. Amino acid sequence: CASILGQGLNEQYF.

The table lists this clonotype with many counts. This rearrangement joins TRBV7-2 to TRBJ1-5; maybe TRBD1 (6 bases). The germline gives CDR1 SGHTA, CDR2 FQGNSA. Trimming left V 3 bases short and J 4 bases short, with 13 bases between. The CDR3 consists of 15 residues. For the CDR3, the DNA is TGTGCCAGCAGCTTGGGACATTGGGAGAATCAGCCCCAGCATTTT. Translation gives CASSLGHWENQPQHF.

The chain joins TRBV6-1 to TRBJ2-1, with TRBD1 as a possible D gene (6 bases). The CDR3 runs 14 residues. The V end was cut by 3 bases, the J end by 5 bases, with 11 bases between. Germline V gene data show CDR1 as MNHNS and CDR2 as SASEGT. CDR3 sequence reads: CASSEQGWDNEQFF. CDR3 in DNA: TGTGCCAGCAGTGAGCAGGGGTGGGACAATGAGCAGTTCTTC.

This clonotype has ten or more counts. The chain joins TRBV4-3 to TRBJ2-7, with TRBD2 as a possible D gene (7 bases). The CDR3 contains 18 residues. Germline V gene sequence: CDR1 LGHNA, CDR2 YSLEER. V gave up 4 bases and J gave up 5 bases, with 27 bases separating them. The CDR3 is CASSPRLRGGLYQNEQYF. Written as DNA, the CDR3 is TGCGCCAGCAGCCCCCGCCTCAGGGGAGGGCTGTACCAAAACGAGCAGTACTTC.

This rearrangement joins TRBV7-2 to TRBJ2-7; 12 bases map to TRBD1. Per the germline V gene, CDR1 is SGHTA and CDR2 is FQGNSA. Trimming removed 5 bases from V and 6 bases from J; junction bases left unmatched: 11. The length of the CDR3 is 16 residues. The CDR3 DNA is TGTGCCAGCAGCCTTCAATCCGGGACAGGGGGCGGCGAGCAGTACTTC. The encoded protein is CASSLQSGTGGGEQYF.

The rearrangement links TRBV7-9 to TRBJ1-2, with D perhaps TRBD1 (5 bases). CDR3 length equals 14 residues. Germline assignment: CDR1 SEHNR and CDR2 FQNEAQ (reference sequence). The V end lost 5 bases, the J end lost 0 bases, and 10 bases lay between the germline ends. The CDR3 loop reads CASSPPGANYGYTF. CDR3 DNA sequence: TGTGCCAGCAGCCCGCCGGGGGCTAACTATGGCTACACCTTC.

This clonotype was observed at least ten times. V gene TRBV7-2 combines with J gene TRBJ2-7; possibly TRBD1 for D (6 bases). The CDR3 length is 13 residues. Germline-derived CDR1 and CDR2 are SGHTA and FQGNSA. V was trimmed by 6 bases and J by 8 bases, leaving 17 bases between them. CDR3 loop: CASSRSRTEKQYF. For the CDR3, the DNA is TGTGCCAGCAGTCGATCCCGGACAGAAAAGCAGTACTTC.

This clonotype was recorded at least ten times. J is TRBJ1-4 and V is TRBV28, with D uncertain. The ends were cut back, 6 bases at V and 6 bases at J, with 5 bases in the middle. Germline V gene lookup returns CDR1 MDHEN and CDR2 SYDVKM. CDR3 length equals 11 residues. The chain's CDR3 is CASSLHEKLFF. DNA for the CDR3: TGTGCCAGCAGCCTCCATGAAAAACTGTTTTTT. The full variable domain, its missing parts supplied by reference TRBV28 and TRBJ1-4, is DVKVTQSSRYLVKRTGEKVFLECVQDMDHENMFWYRQDPGLGLRLIYFSYDVKMKEKGDIPEGYSVSREKKERFSLILESASTNQTSMYLCASSLHEKLFFGSGTQLSVL.

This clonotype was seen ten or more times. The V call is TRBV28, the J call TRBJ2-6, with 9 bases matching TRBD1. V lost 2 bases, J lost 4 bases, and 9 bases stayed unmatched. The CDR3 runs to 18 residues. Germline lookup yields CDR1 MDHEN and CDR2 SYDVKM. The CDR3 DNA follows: TGTGCCAGCAGTTTAAGTCCCGGGACAGGGAAAGGGGCCAACGTCCTGACTTTC. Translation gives CASSLSPGTGKGANVLTF.

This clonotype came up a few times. CDR3 in amino acids: CASSARAGYGYTF. For the CDR3, the DNA is TGTGCCAGCAGTGCCAGGGCGGGCTATGGCTACACCTTC. V gene TRBV6-2 or TRBV6-3 combines with J gene TRBJ1-2; D is possibly TRBD1 (5 bases). Germline V CDR1 and CDR2: MNHEY, SVGEGT. V shed 5 bases and J shed 4 bases, with 11 bases lying between them. This CDR3 is 13 amino acids long.

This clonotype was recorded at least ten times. The CDR3 DNA sequence: TGCGCCAGCAGCCAAATCACAGGGGGAGCTAACTATGGCTACACCTTC. It translates to CASSQITGGANYGYTF. J is TRBJ1-2 and V is TRBV4-3; 8 bases agree with TRBD1. CDR3 length: 16 amino acids. Germline CDR1 and CDR2: LGHNA and YSLEER. V lost 2 bases and J lost 0; bases outside the gene matches: 5.

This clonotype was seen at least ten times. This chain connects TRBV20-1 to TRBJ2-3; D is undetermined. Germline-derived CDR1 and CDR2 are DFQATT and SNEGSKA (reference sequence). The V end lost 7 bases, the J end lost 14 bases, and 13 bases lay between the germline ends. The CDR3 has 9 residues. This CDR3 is CSVSRRGYF. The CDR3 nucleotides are TGCAGTGTCTCCCGAAGAGGGTATTTT.

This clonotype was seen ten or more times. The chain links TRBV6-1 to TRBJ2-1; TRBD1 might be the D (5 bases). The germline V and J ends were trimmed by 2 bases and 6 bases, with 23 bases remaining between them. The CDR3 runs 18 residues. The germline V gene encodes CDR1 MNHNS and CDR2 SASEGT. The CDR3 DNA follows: TGTGCCAGCAGTGAAAGGGGCAGGAAAACCCGTTGGGGCAATGAGCAGTTCTTC. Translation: CASSERGRKTRWGNEQFF.

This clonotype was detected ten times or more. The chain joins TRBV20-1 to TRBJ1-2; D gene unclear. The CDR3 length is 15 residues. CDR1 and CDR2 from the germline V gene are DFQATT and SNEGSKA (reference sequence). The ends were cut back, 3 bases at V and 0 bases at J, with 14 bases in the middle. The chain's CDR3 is CSARPHQLSNYGYTF. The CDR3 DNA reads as TGCAGTGCTAGGCCCCACCAACTATCTAACTATGGCTACACCTTC.

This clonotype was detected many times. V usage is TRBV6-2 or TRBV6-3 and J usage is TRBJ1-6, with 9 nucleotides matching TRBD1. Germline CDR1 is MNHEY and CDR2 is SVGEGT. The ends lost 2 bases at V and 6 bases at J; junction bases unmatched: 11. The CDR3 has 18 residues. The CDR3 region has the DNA TGTGCCAGCAGTTACCGTCCCGGGACAGGGTCCGGTAATTCACCCCTCCACTTT. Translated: CASSYRPGTGSGNSPLHF.

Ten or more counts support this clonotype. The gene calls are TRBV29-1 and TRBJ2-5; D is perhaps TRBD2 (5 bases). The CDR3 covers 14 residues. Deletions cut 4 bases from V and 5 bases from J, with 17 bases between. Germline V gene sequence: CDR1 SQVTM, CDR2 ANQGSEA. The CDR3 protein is CSVVWLTRRETQYF. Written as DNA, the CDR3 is TGCAGCGTTGTTTGGCTAACCAGGAGGGAGACCCAGTACTTC.

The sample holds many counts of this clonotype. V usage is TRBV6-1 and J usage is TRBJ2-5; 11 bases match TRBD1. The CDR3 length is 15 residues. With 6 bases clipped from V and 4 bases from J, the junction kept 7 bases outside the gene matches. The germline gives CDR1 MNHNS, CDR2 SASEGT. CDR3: CASSSRDRGGETQYF. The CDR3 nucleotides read TGTGCCAGCAGCTCCCGGGACAGGGGGGGAGAGACCCAGTACTTC.